Listed here are 5 T cell receptor beta chains from one sample, sequenced in a study of T cells in tuberculosis. Clones were sequenced by immunoSEQ multiplex PCR, and TCRdb holds only the in-frame ones, with some missing. In the table there are about 35,000 clones, approximately 90% of which are singletons. Input material: PBMCs. Receptors originate from a donor aged 10 to 29 with latent tuberculosis or without tuberculosis infection. Some clones in this sample may be carry-over from other donors' samples.

The chain uses TRBV2 and TRBJ1-1, with D possibly TRBD1 on 5 matching bases. CDR3 length: 14 residues. Per the germline V gene, CDR1 is SNHLY and CDR2 is FYNNEI. V dropped 9 bases and J dropped 0 bases, with 14 bases sitting between them. CDR3 region: CASGGDLMNTEAFF. The CDR3 coding sequence is TGTGCCAGTGGGGGGGATCTCATGAACACTGAAGCTTTCTTT.

The chain has TRBV2 and TRBJ2-1; 7 nucleotides line up with TRBD2. The CDR3 has 15 residues. V dropped 7 bases and J dropped 2; count of bases not matched to a gene: 8. Germline V gene sequence: CDR1 SNHLY, CDR2 FYNNEI. This CDR3 is CASTRLASAYNEQFF. DNA for the CDR3: TGTGCCAGCACCAGACTAGCTTCCGCCTACAATGAGCAGTTCTTC. Supplemented by reference TRBV2 and TRBJ2-1, the full variable domain reads EPEVTQTPSHQVTQMGQEVILRCVPISNHLYFYWYRQILGQKVEFLVSFYNNEISEKSEIFDDQFSVERPDGSNFTLKIRSTKLEDSAMYFCASTRLASAYNEQFFGPGTRLTVL.

This CDR3 is CASSLGTGEANYGYTF. The DNA for the CDR3 is TGTGCCAGCAGCCTTGGGACAGGGGAGGCAAACTATGGCTACACCTTC. This chain uses TRBV2 with TRBJ1-2, with 10 bases matching TRBD1. The CDR3 runs 16 residues. Trimming cost V 6 bases and J 2 bases; bases outside gene matches: 9. In germline, CDR1 is SNHLY, CDR2 FYNNEI.

This chain links TRBV6-5 with TRBJ1-1; D is ambiguous. The CDR3 is 15 residues long. V shed 2 bases and J shed 1 base, with 11 bases lying between them. Germline values: CDR1 MNHEY, CDR2 SVGAGI. This CDR3 is CASSYNAQTNTEAFF. CDR3 sequence (DNA): TGTGCCAGCAGTTACAACGCACAGACGAACACTGAAGCTTTCTTT.

CDR3 sequence: CASSESRTGGTDTQYF. The CDR3 DNA follows: TGTGCCAGCAGTGAATCCCGGACAGGTGGCACAGATACGCAGTATTTT. J is TRBJ2-3 and V is TRBV25-1; 7 nucleotides align to TRBD1. This CDR3 spans 16 amino acids. V was pared by 1 base and J by 1 base, with 5 bases of the junction left unmatched. CDR1 and CDR2 (germline): MGHDK, SYGVNS.